Below, 15 T cell receptor gamma chains from the same sample are listed, as sequenced in a study of γδ T cells in repeated Plasmodium falciparum infection. Gammadelta T cells were flow-sorted from PBMC into Vgamma9/Vdelta2+ and Vdelta2-negative populations for bulk analysis. TCRdb processed the multiplex PCR reads again with the CATT caller. The profile shows approximately 32,000 gamma-chain clones, 1.4% of them singletons. Sequenced material: gamma-delta T cells from blood. The receptors derive from a pool of human donors (malaria-infected and uninfected, not separated).

The CDR3: CATWDRSANYYKKLF. CDR3 nucleotide sequence: TGTGCCACCTGGGACAGATCCGCTAATTATTATAAGAAACTCTTT. J is TRGJ1 or TRGJ2 and V is TRGV3. TCRdb carries no J gene annotation; the J gene was assigned here by matching the DNA with germline. After removal of 1 base from V and 1 base from J, the junction contained 7 bases not matched to a gene. CDR1 is VTNTFY, CDR2 YDVSTARD, per germline (reference sequence). The length of the CDR3 is 15 residues.

As to this clone: The amino acid sequence in TCRdb belongs to a much larger clone and departs from this DNA's translation at residue 8, likely a sequencing read error; the sequence shown is translated from the DNA. The chain links TRGV9 to TRGJ1 or TRGJ2. No J segment appears in TCRdb, so it was assigned here by matching the sequence to germline. The CDR3 covers 13 residues. Trimming took 3 bases from V and 6 from J; bases not matched to a gene: 8. Germline CDR1 and CDR2: GITISATS and ISYDGTV (reference sequence). CDR3 sequence reads: CALWEPDSYKKLF. As DNA, the CDR3 is TGTGCCTTGTGGGAGCCCGACAGTTATAAGAAACTCTTT.

At least ten counts were recorded for this clone. This DNA's translation differs at residue 8 from TCRdb's protein, which comes from a much larger clone; a read error is likely, and the protein shown is translated from the DNA. The chain has TRGV9 and TRGJ1 or TRGJ2. The J gene, missing from TCRdb, was assigned here through DNA to germline matching. This CDR3 is 14 amino acids long. Trimming at V came to 0 bases and at J to 7 bases, leaving 9 bases not matched to a gene. CDR1 and CDR2 from the germline V gene are GITISATS and ISYDGTV (reference sequence). Here the CDR3 reads CALWEVHCYYKKLF. CDR3 in DNA: TGTGCCTTGTGGGAGGTGCATTGTTACTATAAGAAACTCTTT.

This clone was counted at least ten times. The rearrangement joins TRGV8 to TRGJ1 or TRGJ2. This CDR3 contains 13 residues. Per the germline V gene, CDR1 is VENAVY and CDR2 is YDSYNSRV. V was pared by 0 bases and J by 5 bases, with 4 bases of the junction left unmatched. This chain's CDR3 is CATWDRRDYKKLF. The CDR3 DNA sequence: TGTGCCACCTGGGATAGGCGTGATTATAAGAAACTCTTT.

This clone was seen repeatedly, ten times or more. TCRdb lists the protein of a much larger clone for this DNA, which differs at residue 4, so this is likely a read error; the protein given here is translated from the DNA itself. The chain employs TRGV4 and TRGJ1 or TRGJ2. The CDR3 length is 12 residues. The germline V gene encodes CDR1 EGSTGY and CDR2 YDSYTSSV. The DNA for the CDR3 is TGTGCCACCCGGGATGGACAATATAAGAAACTCTTT. It translates to CATRDGQYKKLF.

V and J are TRGV8 and TRGJ1 or TRGJ2. No J gene was available from TCRdb, and it was assigned here by a germline match of the DNA. There are 12 residues in the CDR3. V dropped 0 bases and J dropped 12; count of bases not matched to a gene: 8. Germline values: CDR1 VENAVY, CDR2 YDSYNSRV. CDR3 loop: CATWDRPGGKLF. The CDR3 nucleotides are TGTGCCACCTGGGATAGGCCTGGCGGGAAACTCTTT.

This clone was seen repeatedly, ten times or more. The protein recorded in TCRdb matches a much larger clone and deviates from this DNA's translation at residue 8, suggesting a read error; the protein here is obtained by translating the DNA. CDR3 residues: CALWELPSFYYKKLF. In DNA form, the CDR3 reads TGTGCCTTGTGGGAGCTCCCCTCCTTTTATTATAAGAAACTCTTT. The V gene is TRGV9, the J gene TRGJ1 or TRGJ2. Germline matching of the DNA provided the J gene here, since TCRdb leaves it blank. Trimming at V came to 3 bases and at J to 3 bases, leaving 11 bases not matched to a gene. Germline V gene lookup returns CDR1 GITISATS and CDR2 ISYDGTV (reference sequence). CDR3 size: 15 residues.

Concerning this clone itself: An end of the junction does not agree with germline; a read error may underlie this. V and J are TRGV2 and TRGJ1 or TRGJ2. TCRdb lists no J gene, so it was determined here by aligning the DNA to germline. This CDR3 spans 15 amino acids. In germline, CDR1 is EGSNGY, CDR2 YDSYNSKV. CDR3 nucleotides: TGTGCCGCCTGGGACGGGCCTGATAAAGATTATAAGAAACTCTTT. Translated: CAAWDGPDKDYKKLF.

The table lists this clone with many counts. The TCRdb protein comes from a much larger clone and disagrees with this DNA's translation at residue 10, likely due to a read error; the protein given here is derived from the DNA. The chain has TRGV9 and TRGJP. TCRdb lists no J gene, so it was determined here by aligning the DNA to germline. CDR1 is GITISATS and CDR2 is ISYDGTV in the germline V gene (reference sequence). The CDR3 covers 18 residues. This chain's CDR3 is CALWQVSRQKLGKKIKVF. Written as DNA, the CDR3 is TGTGCCTTGTGGCAGGTGAGCCGGCAAAAGTTGGGCAAAAAAATCAAGGTATTT.

This clone appeared a few times. TCRdb's listed protein matches a much larger clone and diverges from this DNA's translation at residue 8, likely through a read error; the protein shown comes from the DNA. This chain connects TRGV9 to TRGJ1 or TRGJ2. Since TCRdb gives no J gene, matching the DNA to germline was used here to assign it. The J segment lost 3 bases and the V segment lost 2 bases, leaving 7 bases of the junction unmatched. Germline V gene sequence: CDR1 GITISATS, CDR2 ISYDGTV (reference sequence). The CDR3 consists of 14 residues. The CDR3 is CALWEAVGYYKKLF. DNA for the CDR3: TGTGCCTTGTGGGAGGCCGTAGGTTATTATAAGAAACTCTTT.

This clone showed up just a few times. The protein held in TCRdb is that of a much larger clone and does not match this DNA's translation at residue 3, likely because of a read error; the protein shown is translated from the DNA. The CDR3 DNA reads as TGTGCCTCCTGGGACGGGCCTGGTTATTATAAGAAACTCTTT. The encoded protein is CASWDGPGYYKKLF. The V gene is TRGV2, the J gene TRGJ1 or TRGJ2. TCRdb records no J gene; here it was assigned by comparing the DNA to germline. Germline lookup yields CDR1 EGSNGY and CDR2 YDSYNSKV. This CDR3 comprises 14 residues.

There are many counts of this clone. TCRdb's listed protein matches a much larger clone and diverges from this DNA's translation at residue 7, likely through a read error; the protein shown comes from the DNA. Other DNA sequences from this sample encode an identical CDR3 as well. The chain carries TRGV9 and TRGJP. TCRdb does not report a J gene; here it was assigned by matching the DNA to germline references. Germline V gene lookup returns CDR1 GITISATS and CDR2 ISYDGTV (reference sequence). The V segment lost 5 bases and the J segment 9 bases; nucleotides outside the gene matches: 7. The length of the CDR3 is 15 residues. CDR3 region: CALWVEGLGKKIKVF. In DNA, the CDR3 is TGTGCCTTGTGGGTGGAGGGGTTGGGCAAAAAAATCAAGGTATTT.

Concerning this clone: TCRdb records a much larger clone's protein for this DNA, with a difference at residue 5 that likely arises from a read error; the protein given is the translation of the DNA. The rearrangement links TRGV8 to TRGJ1 or TRGJ2. No J gene was available from TCRdb, and it was assigned here by a germline match of the DNA. V was pared by 5 bases and J by 0 bases, with 7 bases of the junction left unmatched. Germline CDR1 is VENAVY and CDR2 is YDSYNSRV. This CDR3 comprises 14 residues. The CDR3 DNA is TGTGCCACCTGGGGCAACAAGAATTATTATAAGAAACTCTTT. It is translated as CATWGNKNYYKKLF.

This clone appeared a few times. The protein in TCRdb stems from a much larger clone and differs at residue 5 from this DNA's translation, likely a read error; here the protein is translated from the DNA. The J gene is TRGJ1 or TRGJ2, the V gene TRGV9. The J gene, left out of TCRdb, was set here by checking the DNA against germline. The V segment lost 5 bases and the J segment 9 bases; nucleotides outside the gene matches: 16. Germline CDR1 is GITISATS and CDR2 is ISYDGTV (reference sequence). The CDR3 consists of 14 residues. The CDR3 DNA reads TGTGCCTTGTGGGGGTCCACGTGCAGGGGTAAGAAACTCTTT. Translation: CALWGSTCRGKKLF.

Concerning this clone: The protein that TCRdb holds for this DNA derives from a much larger clone and differs from the translated DNA at residue 8, which likely indicates a read error; the protein shown here is translated from the DNA. The rearrangement joins TRGV9 to TRGJP. Since TCRdb gives no J gene, matching the DNA to germline was used here to assign it. The CDR3 spans 18 residues. CDR1 is GITISATS, CDR2 ISYDGTV, per germline (reference sequence). The junction had 12 bases not matched to a gene; V was cut back by 0 bases and J by 10 bases. The CDR3 DNA reads TGTGCCTTGTGGGAGGTGCAGTTTACGAGTTTGGGCAAAAAAATCAAGGTATTT. Its protein product is CALWEVQFTSLGKKIKVF.